This T cell receptor (beta chain) comes out of a study of regulatory and conventional T cells in RAG deficiency. Germline CDR1 SGHVS, CDR2 FNYEAQ. This CDR3 region has 16 residues. Losses at the gene ends were 5 bases for V and 2 bases for J; bases not matched to a gene: 8. About this clone: Antigen unknown.

Points from the study as a whole: Shannon entropy was markedly lower and Simpson indices higher in RAG-deficient patients than control T-cell subsets.

The assay was immunoSEQ multiplex PCR, and TCRdb's table has in-frame clones only and misses some. The table shows more than 30,000 clones, with 85% to 90% occurring only once. These data were likewise used in another study, on regulatory T cells. From that report: The PCR used 52 TRBV and 13 TRBJ primers.

This TCR was recovered from a human donor in good health. V and J are TRBV7-6 and TRBJ2-5, with 10 bases lining up with TRBD1. Sequences were obtained from CD8+ T cells sorted from blood. CDR3 nucleotides: TGTGCCAGCAGCGACGGACCGGGACAGGGGCAAGAGACCCAGTACTTC. It codes for CASSDGPGQGQETQYF.